This TCR beta chain was recorded in a study of siplizumab effects on memory and regulatory T cells. Notes on the study in general: Memory cells seemed less diverse than naive T cells, which seemed major alloresponse contributors. Siplizumab significantly reduced alloreactive sequences traceable to unstimulated CD4+ memory cells. Among mappable alloreactive CD4+ clones, the Treg-derived fraction averaged around 69% with siplizumab versus less than 35% in controls.

Assays examined roughly 9.2 x 10^4 TCR templates per sample. Clones were sequenced by immunoSEQ multiplex PCR, and TCRdb holds only the in-frame ones, with some missing. Of around 100,000 clones in the sample, approximately 94% were seen once. In regard to this clone: Antigen: not known.

This TCR came from a human donor in good health. The sequencing input was non-Treg CD4+ T cells sorted from blood.

The CDR3 DNA follows: TGTGCCGCTTCCGGGACAGGGAAAGGATCCTACAATGAGCAGTTCTTC. It translates to CAASGTGKGSYNEQFF. The chain links TRBV28 to TRBJ2-1; 9 bases line up with TRBD1. Germline CDR1 and CDR2: MDHEN and SYDVKM. Germline trimming cut 11 bases from V and 1 base from J; bases unmatched to any gene: 12. The CDR3 is 16 residues long.